This T cell receptor (beta chain) was sequenced during a study of cytomegalovirus exposure and HLA in healthy donors. Whole-study results and caveats: Cytomegalovirus status was reportedly diagnosed by the classifier with high specificity and sensitivity. Later analysis suggested links between common viral pathogens and several top significant clusters.

Each donor's status was that of a healthy bone marrow donor. The PCR used 60 Vbeta and 13 Jbeta primers. Profiling relied on immunoSEQ multiplex PCR, and the TCRdb table lists in-frame clones only, not all of them. The sample yields more than 150,000 clones, less than 90% seen once. The CDR3 runs to 16 residues. Germline V gives CDR1 SGHTA, CDR2 FQGNSA. Trimming took 0 bases from V and 2 from J, leaving 11 bases between them. To note about this clone: The antigen is not known.

Sequencing input: PBMCs. V usage is TRBV7-2 and J usage is TRBJ2-1; no firm D call. This receptor was identified in a man between 45 and 60 years old in good health and CMV-seronegative. Here the CDR3 reads CASSLAGSIPYNEQFF. The CDR3 DNA is TGTGCCAGCAGCTTAGCAGGTAGCATCCCCTACAATGAGCAGTTCTTC.